The 27 T cell receptor beta chains listed next were all sequenced from one sample in a study of regulatory T cells in long-lasting Graves disease. Stated time point: newly diagnosed GD, antithyroid drugs for less than 3 months. After RNA was extracted from PBMCs, the TCR library was made from it. Relying on iRepertoire HTBI primers and Arm-PCR of CDR3 regions, the team built TCR beta libraries. Each CDR3 protein gets one entry after TCRdb re-called the multiplex PCR reads with MiXCR. The sample has about 540,000 distinct CDR3 sequences; approximately 15% are singletons. This sample was also put to use in a study of T cells in Graves' hyperthyroidism and ophthalmopathy.

The source material was peripheral blood mononuclear cells (PBMCs), sampled at new diagnosis, from a patient treated with antithyroid drugs. The receptors were gathered from a man aged 25-45 years with Graves disease.

This clonotype was seen repeatedly, ten times or more. The rearrangement uses TRBV3-1 and TRBJ2-1, with D tentatively TRBD1 or TRBD2 (5 bases each). The germline V and J ends were trimmed by 4 bases and 10 bases, with 14 bases remaining between them. The CDR3 runs to 13 residues. In germline, CDR1 is LGHDT, CDR2 YNNKEL (reference sequence). The CDR3 region is CASSPEGYREQFF. The CDR3 bases are TGTGCCAGCAGCCCCGAGGGGTATCGGGAGCAGTTCTTC.

This clonotype showed up just a few times. The chain combines TRBV11-2 with TRBJ1-2; D might be TRBD1 (5 bases). There are 14 residues in the CDR3. Deletions cut 7 bases from V and 4 bases from J, with 16 bases between. The germline V gene encodes CDR1 SGHAT and CDR2 FQNNGV. This CDR3 reads CASTGIRGSYGYTF. DNA for the CDR3: TGTGCCAGCACCGGTATTAGGGGTAGCTATGGCTACACCTTC.

This clonotype came up a few times. The CDR3 sequence: CASSLGVAGFAYNEQFF. In nucleotides, the CDR3 is TGTGCCAGCAGCTTAGGGGTCGCGGGCTTCGCCTACAATGAGCAGTTCTTC. The chain combines TRBV7-2 with TRBJ2-1, with a tentative D call TRBD2 (5 bases). The CDR3 loop spans 17 amino acids. Germline V gene sequence: CDR1 SGHTA, CDR2 FQGNSA. Trimming removed 1 base from V and 2 bases from J, with 15 bases in between. Supplemented by reference TRBV7-2 and TRBJ2-1, the full variable domain reads GAGVSQSPSNKVTEKGKDVELRCDPISGHTALYWYRQSLGQGLEFLIYFQGNSAPDKSGLPSDRFSAERTGGSVSTLTIQRTQQEDSAVYLCASSLGVAGFAYNEQFFGPGTRLTVL.

V is TRBV12-5 and J is TRBJ2-7, with TRBD2 matching over 10 bases. CDR3 length: 15 residues. J gave up 4 bases and V 6 bases, and 9 bases lay outside the gene matches. The germline CDR1 and CDR2 sequences are LGHNT and FRNRAP. CDR3 region: CASGYITSGAYEQYF. In DNA form, the CDR3 reads TGTGCTAGTGGCTATATTACTAGCGGGGCTTACGAGCAGTACTTC.

Only a few counts were recorded for this clonotype. The genes are TRBV28 and TRBJ2-3; 7 positions match TRBD2. V lost 7 bases to trimming and J lost 4 bases; unmatched junction nucleotides: 11. This CDR3 contains 15 residues. Germline CDR1 and CDR2: MDHEN and SYDVKM. The DNA for the CDR3 is TGTGCCAGCACGGAAAGGACTAGGGACTCAGATACGCAGTATTTT. It yields the protein CASTERTRDSDTQYF.

This clonotype was seen only a few times. The chain employs TRBV9 and TRBJ1-1; D call uncertain. Trimming took off 0 bases at V and 10 bases at J, with 19 bases between the two ends. Per germline, CDR1 SGDLS and CDR2 YYNGEE. The CDR3 runs 15 residues. Here the CDR3 DNA reads TGTGCCAGCAGCGTAGCAGGCCAAGGAAGTGGTGCAGCTTTCTTT. Translating it yields CASSVAGQGSGAAFF.

This clonotype has a handful of counts. V and J are TRBV20-1 and TRBJ2-5; 7 nucleotides line up with TRBD1. CDR3 size: 16 residues. Germline V gene data show CDR1 as DFQATT and CDR2 as SNEGSKA (reference sequence). J lost 2 bases, V lost 5 bases, and 14 bases had no gene match. The chain's CDR3 is CSAYDYLTGEQETQYF. The CDR3 nucleotides read TGCAGTGCTTACGATTACCTAACAGGGGAGCAAGAGACCCAGTACTTC.

This clonotype was seen many times. The CDR3 loop is CATSRSGRDTDTQYF. The CDR3 DNA reads TGTGCCACCAGCAGATCAGGGAGGGACACAGATACGCAGTATTTT. This sequence joins TRBV15 and TRBJ2-3, with 7 nucleotides matching TRBD2. Trimming removed 2 bases from V and 2 bases from J; junction bases left unmatched: 4. Germline V gene data show CDR1 as LNHNV and CDR2 as YYDKDF (reference sequence). CDR3 length: 15 amino acids.

The J gene is TRBJ2-3, the V gene TRBV28; TRBD1 or TRBD2 may be the D gene (5 bases each). Germline lookup yields CDR1 MDHEN and CDR2 SYDVKM. V was cut by 6 bases and J by 2 bases, with 12 bases left in between. The length of the CDR3 is 14 residues. Here the CDR3 reads CASRPGTLTDTQYF. In nucleotides, the CDR3 is TGTGCCAGCAGACCCGGGACCCTCACAGATACGCAGTATTTT.

This clonotype was observed many times. The V and J genes are TRBV12-3 or TRBV12-4 and TRBJ2-7; D uncertain. The CDR3 totals 12 residues. Trimming removed 6 bases from V and 7 bases from J, with 13 bases in between. The CDR3, as DNA: TGTGCCAGCAGCCCTACGACTTGGGAGCAGTACTTC. It yields the protein CASSPTTWEQYF.

This clonotype was recorded at least ten times. The gene calls are TRBV27 and TRBJ1-2; 8 bases align to TRBD1. The CDR3 has 14 amino acids. Germline V gene lookup returns CDR1 MNHEY and CDR2 SMNVEV (reference sequence). V gave up 0 bases and J gave up 5 bases; unmatched junction bases: 2. CDR3: CASSLSRGPYGYTF. The CDR3 DNA follows: TGTGCCAGCAGTTTATCCAGGGGGCCATATGGCTACACCTTC.

There are many counts of this clonotype. This chain connects TRBV2 to TRBJ2-7; D is ambiguous. In germline, CDR1 is SNHLY, CDR2 FYNNEI. This CDR3 is built from 12 residues. V was shortened by 7 bases and J by 7 bases, with 14 bases between the two germline ends. The CDR3 DNA sequence: TGTGCCAGCAAGGCGGCTCTGATGGAGCAGTACTTC. It specifies CASKAALMEQYF.

The V and J genes are TRBV12-3 or TRBV12-4 and TRBJ2-5, with D tentatively TRBD2 (6 bases). Trimming took off 3 bases at V and 9 bases at J, with 8 bases between the two ends. The CDR3 is 11 residues long. The CDR3 sequence is CASSFGEAQYF. CDR3 nucleotide sequence: TGTGCCAGCAGTTTTGGGGAGGCCCAGTACTTC.

There are many counts of this clonotype. The V call is TRBV20-1, the J call TRBJ2-3; D gene ambiguous. CDR1 is DFQATT and CDR2 is SNEGSKA in the germline V gene (reference sequence). Trimming left V 0 bases short and J 0 bases short, with 10 bases between. The length of the CDR3 is 15 residues. The CDR3 reads CSARDEYGSTDTQYF. The CDR3 region has the DNA TGCAGTGCTAGAGACGAGTACGGGAGCACAGATACGCAGTATTTT.

This clonotype appeared a few times. The genes are TRBV6-1 and TRBJ2-1; a weak D match, TRBD2 (6 bases). Germline CDR1 reads MNHNS; CDR2 reads SASEGT. CDR3 length: 15 amino acids. Deletions cut 6 bases from V and 1 base from J, with 13 bases between. The CDR3 bases are TGTGCCAGCAGAGGAATGGGACTTTCCTACAATGAGCAGTTCTTC. Protein product: CASRGMGLSYNEQFF.

This clonotype occurred a few times. Mismatch with germline at one junction end may stem from a read error. V usage is TRBV5-5 and J usage is TRBJ2-3; D is perhaps TRBD1 (5 bases). This CDR3 contains 15 residues. CDR1 is SGHKS, CDR2 YYEKEE, per germline (reference sequence). The CDR3 coding sequence is TGTGCCAGCAGCTTGCCAGGGCGGAAAACAGATACGCGGTATTTT. It specifies CASSLPGRKTDTRYF.

This clonotype was seen repeatedly, ten times or more. The DNA for the CDR3 is TGTGCCAGCAGTACGGGACTAGCCCGCGAGCAGTACTTC. Protein: CASSTGLAREQYF. The chain joins TRBV2 to TRBJ2-7; 9 nucleotides line up with TRBD2. Trimming cost V 5 bases and J 6 bases; bases outside gene matches: 5. CDR3 length: 13 residues. From germline, CDR1 is SNHLY and CDR2 FYNNEI.

This clonotype has only a few counts. The chain is built from TRBV19 and TRBJ1-1; no definite D call. With 5 bases removed from V and 5 bases from J, the gap between germline ends came to 9 bases. The CDR3 runs to 12 residues. Germline V gene lookup returns CDR1 LNHDA and CDR2 SQIVND (reference sequence). The chain's CDR3 is CASSVHRTEAFF. The CDR3 nucleotides are TGTGCCAGTAGTGTACATCGGACTGAAGCTTTCTTT.

Note on this clonotype: A much larger clone differs by one base, so this may be a read error. The J gene is TRBJ1-4, the V gene TRBV27; TRBD1 matches 8 bases. Germline V gives CDR1 MNHEY, CDR2 SMNVEV (reference sequence). V was pared by 7 bases and J by 7 bases, with 8 bases of the junction left unmatched. The CDR3 spans 14 residues. The DNA of the CDR3 is TGTGCCAGCAATTCGGACAGGGAGGGTGAAAAACTGTTTTTT. It translates to CASNSDREGEKLFF. The full variable domain, completed using reference TRBV27 and TRBJ1-4, is EAQVTQNPRYLITVTGKKLTVTCSQNMNHEYMSWYRQDPGLGLRQIYYSMNVEVTDKGDVPEGYKVSRKEKRNFPLILESPSPNQTSLYFCASNSDREGEKLFFGSGTQLSVL.

The genes are TRBV7-2 and TRBJ2-5, with D hard to call. The CDR3 totals 14 residues. Germline V gene data show CDR1 as SGHTA and CDR2 as FQGNSA. The V end was cut by 5 bases, the J end by 2 bases, with 12 bases between. CDR3 loop: CASSTNGVQETQYF. CDR3 nucleotides: TGTGCCAGCAGCACAAATGGGGTTCAAGAGACCCAGTACTTC.

This rearrangement joins TRBV20-1 to TRBJ2-7; D remains unclear. Germline V CDR1 and CDR2: DFQATT, SNEGSKA (reference sequence). There are 15 residues in the CDR3. The ends were cut back, 6 bases at V and 4 bases at J, with 22 bases in the middle. The chain's CDR3 is CSALGQFVGFYEQYF. In nucleotides, the CDR3 is TGCAGTGCCCTAGGCCAATTCGTCGGGTTTTACGAGCAGTACTTC.

The sample holds a few counts of this clonotype. This may arise from a read error, as a much more abundant clone is one base away. J is TRBJ2-1 and V is TRBV7-3; possibly TRBD1 for D (5 bases). The CDR3 loop spans 16 amino acids. CDR1 is SGHTA and CDR2 is FQGTGA in the germline V gene. The CDR3, as DNA: TGTGCCAGCAGCCCGTCTGGGGCAGCTCGGCACAATAAGCAGTTCTTC. It translates to CASSPSGAARHNKQFF.

There are a few counts of this clonotype. The chain is built from TRBV9 and TRBJ1-3; TRBD1 matches 9 bases. Germline lookup yields CDR1 SGDLS and CDR2 YYNGEE. The CDR3 totals 16 residues. V shed 4 bases and J 4 bases; nucleotides not matched to a gene: 9. DNA of the CDR3: TGTGCCAGCAGCCCGCGGGACAGGGTGTTAGGAAACACCATATATTTT. Encoded protein: CASSPRDRVLGNTIYF.

This chain links TRBV18 with TRBJ2-7; D call uncertain. Looked up from germline, CDR1 is KGHSH and CDR2 is LQKENI. Trimming took 1 base from V and 4 from J, leaving 8 bases between them. The CDR3 covers 13 residues. The CDR3 coding sequence is TGTGCCAGCTCACCACAAGCCGCATACGAGCAGTACTTC. It yields the protein CASSPQAAYEQYF.

This clonotype showed up many times. The rearrangement links TRBV29-1 to TRBJ2-7; perhaps TRBD1 as D (5 bases). CDR3 length equals 12 residues. Trimming cost V 0 bases and J 9 bases, with 12 bases left between them. CDR1 is SQVTM and CDR2 is ANQGSEA in the germline V gene. DNA of the CDR3: TGCAGCGTTGAAGACTTGGCGCAGGGGCAGTACTTC. Encoded protein: CSVEDLAQGQYF.

At least ten counts were recorded for this clonotype. The chain uses TRBV20-1 and TRBJ2-7; D unclear. Germline V gene data show CDR1 as DFQATT and CDR2 as SNEGSKA (reference sequence). Trimming removed 3 bases from V and 3 bases from J, with 15 bases in between. This CDR3 region has 14 residues. Written as DNA, the CDR3 is TGCAGTGCTAGCGCGGCCCCTAGGAACTACGAGCAGTACTTC. The encoded protein is CSASAAPRNYEQYF.

Ten or more counts support this clonotype. V is TRBV11-2 and J is TRBJ2-1; D not resolved. The CDR3 spans 14 residues. V shed 2 bases and J shed 4 bases, with 9 bases lying between them. Germline loops: CDR1 SGHAT, CDR2 FQNNGV. DNA for the CDR3: TGTGCCAGCAGCTTATCGTTCCCTTACAATGAGCAGTTCTTC. It yields the protein CASSLSFPYNEQFF.